Presented here are 25 T cell receptor beta chains from one specimen sequenced in a study of T-cell reconstitution after alpha-beta-depleted transplantation in children. Molecular barcoding with unique molecular identifiers was used for the TCRbeta library. TCRdb reprocessed the PCR reads with MiXCR, giving one entry per CDR3 protein. Here the sample spans hundreds of thousands of distinct CDR3 sequences, under 14% being singletons. Here the sequenced sample was peripheral blood, taken 180 days after TCRalphabeta/CD19-depleted stem cell transplant. The receptors come from a male patient aged 2 to 10 who had a stem cell transplant for chronic granulomatous disease, so the T cells may come from the graft donor.

For this clonotype: Given a much more abundant clone one base away, this may be a read error. The CDR3 does not end in the conserved phenylalanine or tryptophan, so this is likely a read error. This chain connects TRBV28 to TRBJ2-2; D may be TRBD2 (6 bases). V gave up 3 bases and J gave up 6 bases, with 17 bases separating them. The CDR3 is 16 residues long. Germline values: CDR1 MDHEN, CDR2 SYDVKM. The CDR3 nucleotides are TGTGCCAGCAGTTTCCAGACTAGGCCGGTGGCCGGGGAGCTGTTTATT. Residues: CASSFQTRPVAGELFI.

In this sample, this clonotype turned up many times. V is TRBV6-2 or TRBV6-3 and J is TRBJ2-1; no definite D call. V dropped 2 bases and J dropped 4 bases, with 6 bases sitting between them. The CDR3 totals 13 residues. Germline CDR1 reads MNHEY; CDR2 reads SVGEGT. The DNA of the CDR3 is TGTGCCAGCAGTTACGGACCGTACAATGAGCAGTTCTTC. Amino acid sequence: CASSYGPYNEQFF.

This clonotype was seen many times. This chain joins TRBV4-3 and TRBJ2-6; possible D gene TRBD1, 5 bases. CDR1 LGHNA and CDR2 YSLEER come from the germline V gene. Deletions cut 0 bases from V and 2 bases from J, with 14 bases between. This CDR3 is built from 18 residues. CDR3 loop: CASSQDLGPRTGANVLTF. CDR3 nucleotides: TGCGCCAGCAGCCAAGATTTGGGGCCCCGTACTGGGGCCAACGTCCTGACTTTC.

This clonotype was seen at least ten times. The J gene is TRBJ2-7, the V gene TRBV11-1; 11 positions agree with TRBD1. J lost 3 bases, V lost 5 bases, and 6 bases had no gene match. In germline, CDR1 is SGHAT, CDR2 FQDESV (reference sequence). This CDR3 contains 15 residues. CDR3 sequence: CASSATGTGGYEQYF. The CDR3 DNA reads as TGTGCCAGCAGCGCCACCGGGACAGGGGGCTACGAGCAGTACTTC.

This clonotype came up many times. V is TRBV20-1 and J is TRBJ2-3, with TRBD1 matching over 8 bases. The V gene's germline CDR1 is DFQATT and CDR2 SNEGSKA (reference sequence). V lost 4 bases and J lost 0; bases outside the gene matches: 0. The CDR3 spans 13 residues. CDR3: CSATGGSTDTQYF. The CDR3, as DNA: TGCAGTGCTACAGGGGGCAGCACAGATACGCAGTATTTT.

This clonotype was counted at least ten times. The chain links TRBV5-5 to TRBJ2-7; a weak D match, TRBD2 (5 bases). Germline V CDR1 and CDR2: SGHKS, YYEKEE (reference sequence). V gave up 3 bases and J gave up 3 bases, with 10 bases separating them. This CDR3 is 13 amino acids long. The CDR3 loop is CASSSRRDYEQYF. In DNA, the CDR3 is TGTGCCAGCAGCTCTCGACGGGACTACGAGCAGTACTTC.

V and J are TRBV18 and TRBJ2-6; D is undetermined. Deletions cut 7 bases from V and 0 bases from J, with 7 bases between. Per the germline V gene, CDR1 is KGHSH and CDR2 is LQKENI. There are 14 residues in the CDR3. In nucleotides, the CDR3 is TGTGCCAGCTTGTGGGGCTCTGGGGCCAACGTCCTGACTTTC. The encoded protein is CASLWGSGANVLTF. Complete variable domain (other parts from reference TRBV18 and TRBJ2-6): NAGVMQNPRHLVRRRGQEARLRCSPMKGHSHVYWYRQLPEEGLKFMVYLQKENIIDESGMPKERFSAEFPKEGPSILRIQQVVRGDSAAYFCASLWGSGANVLTFGAGSRLTVL.

This clonotype was recorded at least ten times. The chain has TRBV20-1 and TRBJ2-1; D call uncertain. The CDR3 is 13 amino acids. The germline gives CDR1 DFQATT, CDR2 SNEGSKA (reference sequence). CDR3 loop: CSAHMRFYNEQFF. The CDR3 bases are TGCAGCGCGCATATGAGGTTTTACAATGAGCAGTTCTTC.

This clonotype was counted at least ten times. V and J are TRBV20-1 and TRBJ2-3, with a tentative D call TRBD1 (6 bases). V lost 6 bases and J 4 bases, leaving 23 bases between the germline ends. The CDR3 totals 16 residues. Per the germline V gene, CDR1 is DFQATT and CDR2 is SNEGSKA (reference sequence). Here the CDR3 reads CSAQTWDGGHPDTQYF. The CDR3 nucleotides read TGCAGTGCGCAAACCTGGGATGGGGGACACCCAGATACGCAGTATTTT.

V is TRBV20-1 and J is TRBJ1-2; 7 bases line up with TRBD1. The germline CDR1 and CDR2 sequences are DFQATT and SNEGSKA (reference sequence). The CDR3 runs to 13 residues. V shed 2 bases and J 4 bases; nucleotides not matched to a gene: 4. CDR3 nucleotides: TGCAGTGCTAGAAGGACAGGCTTCTATGGCTACACCTTC. It translates to CSARRTGFYGYTF.

This clonotype was counted at least ten times. This sequence joins TRBV5-1 and TRBJ2-7; D gene ambiguous. This CDR3 region has 14 residues. Germline assignment: CDR1 SGHRS and CDR2 YFSETQ. V dropped 5 bases and J dropped 7 bases, with 19 bases sitting between them. CDR3 DNA: TGCGCCAGCAGTTCCGAGCGACCCGCAAGGGAGCAGTACTTC. Translating gives CASSSERPAREQYF.

The CDR3 sequence: CASSLEVSSGGDNEQFF. The CDR3 DNA follows: TGTGCCAGCAGTTTAGAAGTTTCTAGCGGGGGAGACAATGAGCAGTTCTTC. This chain uses TRBV12-3 or TRBV12-4 with TRBJ2-1, with 10 bases matching TRBD2. V was pared by 1 base and J by 5 bases, with 8 bases of the junction left unmatched. This CDR3 region has 17 residues.

This clonotype has a count of ten or more. The V call is TRBV20-1, the J call TRBJ2-5, with D perhaps assigned TRBD1 or TRBD2 (5 bases each). The CDR3 is 11 amino acids. The V end lost 7 bases, the J end lost 7 bases, and 13 bases lay between the germline ends. Per germline, CDR1 DFQATT and CDR2 SNEGSKA (reference sequence). The CDR3 bases are TGCAGTGTGGGGCGGGCCCCGACCCAGTACTTC. Translation: CSVGRAPTQYF.

This clonotype was detected many times. The genes are TRBV3-1 and TRBJ1-5; D possibly corresponds to TRBD1 (5 bases). V was cut by 6 bases and J by 0 bases, with 15 bases left in between. The CDR3 totals 16 residues. CDR1 and CDR2 (germline): LGHDT, YNNKEL (reference sequence). CDR3 nucleotides: TGTGCCAGCAGTTCCGCCGGAGGGGATAGCAATCAGCCCCAGCATTTT. The encoded protein is CASSSAGGDSNQPQHF.

This clonotype was detected ten times or more. V is TRBV20-1 and J is TRBJ2-5; 11 nucleotides align to TRBD2. Germline CDR1 reads DFQATT; CDR2 reads SNEGSKA (reference sequence). V shed 5 bases and J 0 bases; nucleotides not matched to a gene: 11. This CDR3 region has 17 residues. The CDR3 DNA is TGCAGTGCTCCCCGGGTAGCGGGGGGGCCGTACCAAGAGACCCAGTACTTC. This encodes CSAPRVAGGPYQETQYF.

In the case of this clonotype: This may be a read error: a much more frequent sequence differs by one nucleotide. The V call is TRBV5-1, the J call TRBJ2-7, with unresolved D. Trimming cost V 4 bases and J 8 bases, with 19 bases left between them. The V gene's germline CDR1 is SGHRS and CDR2 YFSETQ. CDR3 length: 14 residues. As DNA, the CDR3 is TGCGCCAGCAGCCCGAGTGCTTCAACGGGTAAGCAGTACTTC. This codes for CASSPSASTGKQYF.

This clonotype was detected many times. The chain employs TRBV28 and TRBJ2-2, with D uncertain. The germline V gene has CDR1 MDHEN and CDR2 SYDVKM. The ends were cut back, 8 bases at V and 5 bases at J, with 9 bases in the middle. This CDR3 region has 12 residues. In DNA, the CDR3 is TGTGCCAGCCACGATTGGACCGGGGAGCTGTTTTTT. Translation: CASHDWTGELFF.

As for this clonotype: A single base separates this from a much larger clone, so it may be a read error. V is TRBV19 and J is TRBJ1-5; 8 bases agree with TRBD1. The CDR3 spans 16 residues. Germline V CDR1 and CDR2: LNHDA, SQIVND (reference sequence). This chain's CDR3 is CAISIRTGRSNQPQHF. The CDR3 coding sequence is TGTGCCATTAGTATCCGGACAGGGAGAAGCAATCAGCCCCAGCATTTT.

In its sample, this clonotype was seen many times. V usage is TRBV20-1 and J usage is TRBJ2-4; D is uncertain. Germline V lookup: CDR1 DFQATT, CDR2 SNEGSKA (reference sequence). V was cut by 4 bases and J by 2 bases, with 15 bases left in between. The CDR3 runs 15 residues. In DNA, the CDR3 is TGCAGTGCTACCCCTTATCTAAATCCCAAAAACATTCAGTACTTC. Translation gives CSATPYLNPKNIQYF.

V is TRBV7-9 and J is TRBJ2-1; no clear D. V was pared by 9 bases and J by 0 bases, with 24 bases between. The CDR3 runs 18 residues. Germline-derived CDR1 and CDR2 are SEHNR and FQNEAQ (reference sequence). Here the CDR3 reads CARGPWANPLLSYNEQFF. The CDR3, as DNA: TGTGCCAGGGGCCCCTGGGCAAATCCGTTACTCTCCTACAATGAGCAGTTCTTC.

This clonotype was found many times. J is TRBJ2-3 and V is TRBV5-1; no clear D. Germline loops: CDR1 SGHRS, CDR2 YFSETQ. CDR3 length: 14 residues. Trimming removed 2 bases at V and 3 bases at J, with 10 bases between. CDR3 amino acids: CASSFPGRTDTQYF. The DNA for the CDR3 is TGCGCCAGCAGCTTTCCCGGACGGACAGATACGCAGTATTTT.

A note on this clonotype: A read error is possible here, since a much larger clone lies one base away. The chain joins TRBV20-1 to TRBJ2-1; 8 bases are a match to TRBD2. Trimming at V came to 3 bases and at J to 6 bases, leaving 13 bases not matched to a gene. Per the germline V gene, CDR1 is DFQATT and CDR2 is SNEGSKA (reference sequence). CDR3 length equals 16 residues. CDR3 amino acids: CSASAGLSGGPNEQFF. CDR3 DNA: TGCAGTGCTAGCGCGGGGCTATCGGGAGGGCCCAATGAGCAGTTCTTC.

The chain links TRBV9 to TRBJ2-2; 12 bases map to TRBD2. Germline V lookup: CDR1 SGDLS, CDR2 YYNGEE. There are 16 residues in the CDR3. V shed 0 bases, J shed 7 bases, and the junction held 4 bases outside the gene matches. The CDR3 reads CASSVGTSGAFGELFF. CDR3 coding DNA: TGTGCCAGCAGCGTAGGGACTAGCGGGGCGTTCGGGGAGCTGTTTTTT.

This clonotype was seen just once. The rearrangement links TRBV12-3 or TRBV12-4 to TRBJ2-7, with D possibly TRBD1 on 6 matching bases. The V end was cut by 5 bases, the J end by 6 bases, with 14 bases between. The CDR3 has 13 amino acids. The CDR3 here is CASSTKTGVEQYF. CDR3 DNA sequence: TGTGCCAGCAGTACCAAGACAGGCGTCGAGCAGTACTTC.

This clonotype was seen many times. The chain recombines TRBV18 with TRBJ2-7; possible D gene TRBD2, 7 bases. Germline CDR1 KGHSH, CDR2 LQKENI. With 1 base removed from V and 3 bases from J, the gap between germline ends came to 13 bases. This CDR3 region has 15 residues. CDR3 nucleotides: TGTGCCAGCTCACCACAACCGGGGGGCCACTACGAGCAGTACTTC. It yields the protein CASSPQPGGHYEQYF.